A single sample gave rise to the 7 T cell receptor beta chains below, sequenced in a study of blood T cell repertoires in COVID-19. The assay was immunoSEQ multiplex PCR, and TCRdb's table has in-frame clones only and misses some. Of just under 75,000 clones in the sample, over 80% are singletons; the top ten hold roughly 2.5%. The sample consisted of peripheral blood. The receptors were sampled from a man older than 75 with active or convalescent COVID-19.

This clone has only a few counts. V gene TRBV15 combines with J gene TRBJ2-7; no clear D gene. The CDR3 extends over 13 amino acids. Deletions cut 1 base from V and 3 bases from J, with 7 bases between. Germline V gives CDR1 LNHNV, CDR2 YYDKDF (reference sequence). The CDR3: CATSRALSYEQYF. As DNA, the CDR3 is TGTGCCACCAGCAGAGCTCTTAGCTACGAGCAGTACTTC.

The chain carries TRBV6-2 or TRBV6-3 and TRBJ1-2, with D possibly TRBD1 on 6 matching bases. The CDR3 is made up of 15 amino acids. V was pared by 2 bases and J by 0 bases, with 10 bases between. Germline CDR1 is MNHEY and CDR2 is SVGEGT. CDR3 loop: CASSYGDNPNYGYTF. Here the CDR3 DNA reads TGTGCCAGCAGTTACGGGGACAACCCTAACTATGGCTACACCTTC.

The chain combines TRBV10-1 with TRBJ1-1; maybe TRBD1 (6 bases). Trimming removed 5 bases at V and 10 bases at J, with 17 bases between. This CDR3 region has 13 residues. CDR1 and CDR2 from the germline V gene are WNHNN and SYGVQD (reference sequence). CDR3 protein: CASSTDRTRAAFF. The CDR3 nucleotides read TGCGCCAGCAGTACAGACAGGACCCGTGCAGCTTTCTTT.

The chain uses TRBV18 and TRBJ1-5, with D possibly TRBD1 on 5 matching bases. The length of the CDR3 is 13 residues. Trimming left V 5 bases short and J 3 bases short, with 8 bases between. In germline, CDR1 is KGHSH, CDR2 LQKENI. The DNA of the CDR3 is TGTGCCAGCTCATCGGGGGTCAATCAGCCCCAGCATTTT. This sequence encodes CASSSGVNQPQHF.

This chain joins TRBV5-1 and TRBJ2-1; D unresolved. The CDR3 has 13 residues. Trimming cost V 5 bases and J 8 bases, with 14 bases left between them. Germline-derived CDR1 and CDR2 are SGHRS and YFSETQ. The CDR3 loop is CASSLNTGYEQFF. CDR3 in DNA: TGCGCCAGCAGTTTAAACACGGGTTATGAGCAGTTCTTC.

The chain recombines TRBV5-4 with TRBJ1-1; TRBD1 agrees at 9 bases. The CDR3 sequence is 14 residues long. CDR1 and CDR2 (germline): SGHNT, YYREEE (reference sequence). The V segment lost 0 bases and the J segment 6 bases; nucleotides outside the gene matches: 3. CDR3 residues: CASSLGDRVPEAFF. In DNA, the CDR3 is TGTGCCAGCAGCTTGGGGGACAGGGTCCCTGAAGCTTTCTTT. Drawing the rest from reference TRBV5-4 and TRBJ1-1, the complete variable domain is ETGVTQSPTHLIKTRGQQVTLRCSSQSGHNTVSWYQQALGQGPQFIFQYYREEENGRGNFPPRFSGLQFPNYSSELNVNALELDDSALYLCASSLGDRVPEAFFGQGTRLTVV.

The chain employs TRBV27 and TRBJ1-1; 8 positions match TRBD1. CDR3 size: 16 residues. V gave up 6 bases and J gave up 0 bases; unmatched junction bases: 9. Germline V gene lookup returns CDR1 MNHEY and CDR2 SMNVEV (reference sequence). The CDR3: CASSSGQEEMNTEAFF. The DNA of the CDR3 is TGTGCCAGCAGCTCGGGACAGGAGGAGATGAACACTGAAGCTTTCTTT.